This entry lists 3 T cell receptor beta chains sequenced from one sample in a study of blood T cell repertoires in COVID-19. Method: immunoSEQ multiplex PCR; TCRdb's copy keeps in-frame clones and lacks some. Of 230,000 or so clones in the sample, approximately 88% were seen once. The source material was PBMCs or T cells enriched from blood (not recorded which). Every receptor here comes from a woman in her thirties or forties with acute COVID-19.

In its sample, this clone was seen many times. The V gene is TRBV10-2, the J gene TRBJ2-6, with 7 bases identical to TRBD1. J gave up 1 base and V 4 bases, and 7 bases lay outside the gene matches. The CDR3 covers 17 residues. Germline-derived CDR1 and CDR2 are WSHSY and SAAADI. The CDR3 sequence is CASSGQGRGSGANVLTF. The CDR3 coding sequence is TGCGCCAGCAGTGGACAGGGAAGAGGATCTGGGGCCAACGTCCTGACTTTC.

In its sample, this clone was seen a few times. This chain links TRBV12-5 with TRBJ2-1; the match to TRBD1 covers 9 bases. The CDR3 is made up of 15 amino acids. V shed 1 base, J shed 7 bases, and the junction held 5 bases outside the gene matches. Germline CDR1 LGHNT, CDR2 FRNRAP. The CDR3 loop is CASGLARQGGNEQFF. CDR3 in DNA: TGTGCTAGTGGTTTGGCGCGACAGGGGGGGAATGAGCAGTTCTTC.

CDR3 region: CASSETVNYGYTF. CDR3 nucleotides: TGTGCCAGCAGCGAGACAGTTAACTATGGCTACACCTTC. The genes are TRBV9 and TRBJ1-2; D is possibly TRBD1 (5 bases). The germline gives CDR1 SGDLS, CDR2 YYNGEE. V was clipped by 3 bases and J by 1 base, with 7 bases between them. The CDR3 extends over 13 amino acids.